This T cell receptor (beta chain) was obtained from a study of blood T cell repertoires in COVID-19. Study information: Some COVID-19 samples were acute and others convalescent; all came from the United States, Italy and Spain. PBMCs, B-cell-depleted T cells, or T cells provided the cDNA or gDNA that made up the material.

Original data processing: Estimated nucleated cell counts came from reference gene primer amplification. Measured with immunoSEQ multiplex PCR; TCRdb has only the in-frame clones, and not every one. Clone size and V and J calls were adopted from that table, with D and trimming inferred from the DNA. The sample consists of approximately 170,000 clones, roughly 88% of them appearing once. This clone has more than one count but fewer than ten. Sample: peripheral blood. This clonotype originated in a man in his fifties or sixties who had recovered from COVID-19.

Here the CDR3 DNA reads TGCGCCAGCAGCCAAGACCACCGGGGAGTTGACTATGGCTACACCTTC. It codes for CASSQDHRGVDYGYTF. The chain combines TRBV4-3 with TRBJ1-2; D not certain. There are 16 residues in the CDR3. V lost 0 bases, J lost 3 bases, and 14 bases lay in between. Germline assignment: CDR1 LGHNA and CDR2 YSLEER.